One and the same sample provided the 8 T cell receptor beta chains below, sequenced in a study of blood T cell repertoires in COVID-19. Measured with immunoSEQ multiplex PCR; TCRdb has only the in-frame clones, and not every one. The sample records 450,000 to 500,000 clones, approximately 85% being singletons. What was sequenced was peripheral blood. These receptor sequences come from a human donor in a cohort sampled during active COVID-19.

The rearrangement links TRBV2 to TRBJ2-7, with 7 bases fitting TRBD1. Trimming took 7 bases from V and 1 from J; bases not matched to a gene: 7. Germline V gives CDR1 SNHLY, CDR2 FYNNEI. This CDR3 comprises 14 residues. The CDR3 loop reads CASMTGQVSYEQYF. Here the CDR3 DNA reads TGTGCCAGCATGACAGGGCAAGTGTCCTACGAGCAGTACTTC.

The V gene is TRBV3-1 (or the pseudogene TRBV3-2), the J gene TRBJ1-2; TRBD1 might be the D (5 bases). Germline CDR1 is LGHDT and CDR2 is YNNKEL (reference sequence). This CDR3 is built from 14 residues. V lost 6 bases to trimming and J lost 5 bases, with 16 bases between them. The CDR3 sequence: CASRGAGLGYGYTF. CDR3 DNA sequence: TGTGCCAGCAGAGGGGCCGGGTTGGGGTATGGCTACACCTTC.

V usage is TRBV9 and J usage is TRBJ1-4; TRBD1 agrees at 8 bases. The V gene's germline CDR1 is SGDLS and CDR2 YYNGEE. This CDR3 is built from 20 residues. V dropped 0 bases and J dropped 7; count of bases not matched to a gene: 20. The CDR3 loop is CASSVGSTQGGPLGSEKLFF. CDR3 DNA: TGTGCCAGCAGCGTAGGGTCGACACAGGGGGGCCCCCTGGGCAGTGAAAAACTGTTTTTT.

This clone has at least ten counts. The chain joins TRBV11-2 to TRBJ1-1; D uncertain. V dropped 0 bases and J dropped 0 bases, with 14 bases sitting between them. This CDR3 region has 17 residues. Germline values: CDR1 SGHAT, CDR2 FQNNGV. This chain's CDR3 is CASSLDSRTRLNTEAFF. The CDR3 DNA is TGTGCCAGCAGCTTAGATAGCCGAACGCGCCTGAACACTGAAGCTTTCTTT.

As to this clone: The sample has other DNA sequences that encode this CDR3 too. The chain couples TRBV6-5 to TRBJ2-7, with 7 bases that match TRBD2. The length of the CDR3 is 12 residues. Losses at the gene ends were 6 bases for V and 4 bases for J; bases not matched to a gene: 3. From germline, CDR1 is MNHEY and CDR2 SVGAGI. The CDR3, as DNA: TGTGCCAGCAGAACGGGGGGTTACGAGCAGTACTTC. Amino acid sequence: CASRTGGYEQYF.

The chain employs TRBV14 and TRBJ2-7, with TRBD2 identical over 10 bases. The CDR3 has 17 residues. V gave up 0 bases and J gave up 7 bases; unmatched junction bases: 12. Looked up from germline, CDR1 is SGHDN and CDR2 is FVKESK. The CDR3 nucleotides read TGTGCCAGCAGCCAAGATCTTGAGCGGGAGGGTTTTATAGAGCAGTACTTC. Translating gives CASSQDLEREGFIEQYF.

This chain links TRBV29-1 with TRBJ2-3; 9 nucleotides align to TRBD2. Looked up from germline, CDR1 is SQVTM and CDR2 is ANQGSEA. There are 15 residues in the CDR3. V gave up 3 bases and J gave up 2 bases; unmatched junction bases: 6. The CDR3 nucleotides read TGCAGCGTTGAGCCTAGCGGGAACCCCACAGATACGCAGTATTTT. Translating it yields CSVEPSGNPTDTQYF.

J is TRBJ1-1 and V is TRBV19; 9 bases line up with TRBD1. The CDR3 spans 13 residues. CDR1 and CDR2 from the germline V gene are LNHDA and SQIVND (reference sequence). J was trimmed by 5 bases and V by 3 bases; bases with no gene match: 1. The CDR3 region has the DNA TGTGCCAGTAGTATGGGGACAGGGACTGAAGCTTTCTTT. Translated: CASSMGTGTEAFF.